What follows is one T cell receptor beta chain and its context. The target of this receptor is not known. No clone much larger than this one lies a single base away; base qualities are absent. The CDR3 regions of human TCRbeta chains were analyzed by immunosequencing. In the authors' own workflow: Repertoire TCRs were checked for matches against a reference library of SARS-CoV-2-specific TCRs that had been generated using the MIRA antigen-specificity platform. Breadth was defined as the fraction of unique TCRs that were SARS-CoV-2-associated, and depth was defined as the fraction of total T cells that were SARS-CoV-2-associated. Using the MIRA data, each spike-specific TCR was assigned both to the spike region to which the TCR was reactive and to a CD4 or CD8 class. Log10-transformed breadth and depth values were compared by one-way ANOVA with Sidak's multiple comparisons tests. Not all clones reach the TCRdb copy of this immuneACCESS table, which keeps in-frame sequences only. Checked studies attribute under half of the gap to unresolved V genes and leave the rest unexplained. The D gene and trimming were derived from the DNA, and the V and J assignments and clone size from that table. This sample lists more than 140,000 clones; around 89% were detected once. The ten largest clones add up to 2.5% to 3% of the sample.

Reading from cysteine to phenylalanine, the CDR3 counts 14 amino acids. The sequence is cut down to CDR3 DNA, 42 bases in frame from base 1. Taken from the germline V gene (reference sequence), the CDR1 and CDR2 loops are LNHNV and YYDKDF. Between the V and J ends, shortened by 1 base and 0 bases respectively, the junction contains 7 bases. This sample is part of a study of T cell responses to AZD1222 COVID-19 vaccine (dated by TCRdb to about 2021). Describing the broader study: Because spike-specific TCR depth and breadth did not differ between the two schedules, AZD1222 recipients who got a second dose at roughly 4 weeks were pooled with those who got a second dose at roughly 12 weeks. A total of under 250 trial participants underwent TCR sequencing, of whom roughly 210 had received two doses of AZD1222 and 26 had received two doses of the MenACWY control vaccine. Trial participants were enrolled by age into 18-55, 56-69 and 70-plus year subgroups, with approximately 150, 28 and 58 TCR-sequenced participants respectively.

The investigation overall reported the following: Conclusions about previously exposed vaccinees are limited, since just a handful of AZD1222 recipients were seropositive for SARS-CoV-2 at baseline. Because no day 14 peak-response samples were available, repertoires were characterized only after the peak T cell response. A significant rise in spike-specific TCR breadth and depth was observed after two AZD1222 doses relative to day 0 and relative to MenACWY recipients. Participants were mostly white British, with more females than males. The authors suggested clonal diversity may have been underestimated. Reportedly, close to half of the unique spike-specific TCRs recognized epitopes lying outside the regions that are mutated in the B.1.351 and B.1.1.7 variants. In the small 56-69-year group, the increase in depth fell short of significance, most likely because of low power. Vaccine-associated CD4 TCRs spanned the whole spike protein, with dominant responses in regions 160-218 and 743-854.

The time point label of this sample denotes: baseline before first vaccination. Vaccinee samples came from UK trials COV001 and COV002, including a single-blind randomized controlled phase 2/3 trial of AZD1222 (ChAdOx1 nCoV-19) in healthy adults. For TCRbeta chain sequencing, PBMC samples from trial participants were taken at day 0 and at day 28 after the second dose. The specimen was peripheral blood, collected on day 0 of AZD1222 vaccination. The sequence came from an adult in good health. The chain links TRBV15 with TRBJ2-7, with no D gene named confidently. The CDR3 sequence is CATSRGRDSYEQYF. The DNA is as follows: TGTGCCACCAGCAGAGGTAGGGACTCCTACGAGCAGTACTTC. Supplemented by the reference TRBV15 and TRBJ2-7 proteins around the CDR3, the complete variable domain is DAMVIQNPRYQVTQFGKPVTLSCSQTLNHNVMYWYQQKSSQAPKLLFHYYDKDFNNEADTPDNFQSRRPNTSFCFLDIRSPGLGDTAMYLCATSRGRDSYEQYFGPGTRLTVT.